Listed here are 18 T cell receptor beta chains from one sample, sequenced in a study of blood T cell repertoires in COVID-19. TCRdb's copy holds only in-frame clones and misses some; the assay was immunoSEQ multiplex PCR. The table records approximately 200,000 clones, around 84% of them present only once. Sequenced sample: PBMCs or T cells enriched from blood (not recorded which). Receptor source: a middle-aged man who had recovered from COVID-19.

CDR3 amino acids: CASSQDAGPRASNEQFF. CDR3 sequence (DNA): TGCGCCAGCAGCCAAGACGCGGGGCCAAGGGCGAGCAATGAGCAGTTCTTC. This rearrangement joins TRBV4-1 to TRBJ2-1, with D maybe TRBD2 (6 bases). V lost 0 bases and J lost 6, with 18 bases in between. This CDR3 is built from 17 residues. Germline V gene sequence: CDR1 MGHRA, CDR2 YSYEKL.

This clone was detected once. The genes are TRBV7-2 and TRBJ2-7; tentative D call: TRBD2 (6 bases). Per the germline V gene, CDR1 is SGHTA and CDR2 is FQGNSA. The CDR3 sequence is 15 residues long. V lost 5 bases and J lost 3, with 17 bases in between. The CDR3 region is CASSPMPGGVYEQYF. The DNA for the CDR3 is TGTGCCAGCAGCCCGATGCCTGGAGGGGTCTACGAGCAGTACTTC.

The CDR3 sequence is CASSTSLGLIDSQQYF. DNA for the CDR3: TGTGCCAGCAGCACAAGCCTAGGACTCATCGATAGCCAGCAGTACTTC. The chain couples TRBV6-2 or TRBV6-3 to TRBJ2-7, with D perhaps TRBD2 (5 bases). The CDR3 totals 16 residues. V was clipped by 6 bases and J by 8 bases, with 26 bases between them. Germline CDR1 reads MNHEY; CDR2 reads SVGEGT.

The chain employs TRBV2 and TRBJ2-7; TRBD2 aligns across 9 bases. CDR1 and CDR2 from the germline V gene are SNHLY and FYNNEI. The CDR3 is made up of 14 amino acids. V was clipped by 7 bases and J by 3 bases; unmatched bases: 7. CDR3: CASMEREAFYEQYF. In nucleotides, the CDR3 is TGTGCCAGCATGGAGCGGGAGGCCTTCTACGAGCAGTACTTC.

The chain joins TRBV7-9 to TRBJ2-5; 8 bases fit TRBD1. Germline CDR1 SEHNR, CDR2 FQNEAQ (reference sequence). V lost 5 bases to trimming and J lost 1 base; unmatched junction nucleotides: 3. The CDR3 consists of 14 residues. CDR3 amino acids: CASSKDRVQETQYF. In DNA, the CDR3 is TGTGCCAGCAGCAAGGACAGGGTCCAAGAGACCCAGTACTTC.

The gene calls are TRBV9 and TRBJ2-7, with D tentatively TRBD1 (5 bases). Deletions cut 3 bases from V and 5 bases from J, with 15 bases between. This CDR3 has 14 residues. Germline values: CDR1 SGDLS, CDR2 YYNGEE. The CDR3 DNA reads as TGTGCCAGCAGCGCAACCCAGGGCCCGGACGAGCAGTACTTC. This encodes CASSATQGPDEQYF.

The CDR3 reads CASSPGQVNQPQHF. The CDR3 DNA reads TGTGCCAGCTCACCAGGACAGGTCAATCAGCCCCAGCATTTT. The V gene is TRBV18, the J gene TRBJ1-5; 7 bases fit TRBD1. CDR1 KGHSH and CDR2 LQKENI come from the germline V gene. The J segment lost 3 bases and the V segment lost 2 bases, leaving 1 base of the junction unmatched. This CDR3 has 14 residues.

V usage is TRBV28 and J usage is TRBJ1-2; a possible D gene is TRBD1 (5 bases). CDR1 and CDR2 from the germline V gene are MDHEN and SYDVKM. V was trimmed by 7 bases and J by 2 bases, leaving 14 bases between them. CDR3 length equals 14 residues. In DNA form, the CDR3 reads TGTGCCAGCACCCTGGGGGGAATAAACTATGGCTACACCTTC. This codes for CASTLGGINYGYTF.

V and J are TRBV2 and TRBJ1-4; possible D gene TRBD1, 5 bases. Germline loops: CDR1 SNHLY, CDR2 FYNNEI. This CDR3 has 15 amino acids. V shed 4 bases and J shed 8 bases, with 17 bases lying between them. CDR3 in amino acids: CASSGREGRGEKLFF. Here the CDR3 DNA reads TGTGCCAGCAGTGGTCGGGAGGGGCGGGGCGAAAAACTGTTTTTT.

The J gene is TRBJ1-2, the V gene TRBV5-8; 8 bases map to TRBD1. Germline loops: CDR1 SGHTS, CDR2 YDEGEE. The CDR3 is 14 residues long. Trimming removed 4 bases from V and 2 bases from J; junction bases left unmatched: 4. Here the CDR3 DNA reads TGTGCCAGCAGCCACAGGACAGGGAACTATGGCTACACCTTC. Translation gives CASSHRTGNYGYTF.

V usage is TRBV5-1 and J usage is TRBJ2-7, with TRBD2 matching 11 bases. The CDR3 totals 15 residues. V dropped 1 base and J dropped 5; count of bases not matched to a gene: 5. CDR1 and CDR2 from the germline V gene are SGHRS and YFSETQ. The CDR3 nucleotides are TGCGCCAGCAGCTTGACTAGCGGGAGCGGCCACGAGCAGTACTTC. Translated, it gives CASSLTSGSGHEQYF. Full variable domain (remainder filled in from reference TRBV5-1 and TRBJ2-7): KAGVTQTPRYLIKTRGQQVTLSCSPISGHRSVSWYQQTPGQGLQFLFEYFSETQRNKGNFPGRFSGRQFSNSRSEMNVSTLELGDSALYLCASSLTSGSGHEQYFGPGTRLTVT.

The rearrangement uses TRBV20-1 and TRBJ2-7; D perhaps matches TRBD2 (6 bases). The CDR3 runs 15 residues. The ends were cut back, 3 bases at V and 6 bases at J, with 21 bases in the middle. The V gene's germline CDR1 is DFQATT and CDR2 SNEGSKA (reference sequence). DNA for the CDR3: TGCAGTGCTAGTCCGAGGTACGGGAGACTTGCCGAGCAGTACTTC. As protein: CSASPRYGRLAEQYF.

Written as DNA, the CDR3 is TGCAGCGTTATACGAGGGGGCACTGAAGCTTTCTTT. Its protein product is CSVIRGGTEAFF. The chain combines TRBV29-1 with TRBJ1-1; D may be TRBD1 (6 bases). CDR1 is SQVTM and CDR2 is ANQGSEA in the germline V gene. The CDR3 spans 12 residues. V lost 5 bases and J lost 4, with 11 bases in between.

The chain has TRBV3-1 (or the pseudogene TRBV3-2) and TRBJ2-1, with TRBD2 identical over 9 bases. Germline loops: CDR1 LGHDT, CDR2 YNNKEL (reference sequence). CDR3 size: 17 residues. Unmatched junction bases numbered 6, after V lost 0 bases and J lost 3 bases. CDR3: CASSQDQFSGSYNEQFF. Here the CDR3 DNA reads TGTGCCAGCAGCCAAGATCAGTTTAGCGGGAGCTACAATGAGCAGTTCTTC.

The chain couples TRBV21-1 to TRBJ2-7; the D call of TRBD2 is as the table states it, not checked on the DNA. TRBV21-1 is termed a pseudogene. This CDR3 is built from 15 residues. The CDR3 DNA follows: TGTGCCAGCAGCAAATTCTCCGACGGGACCTACGAGCAGTACTTC. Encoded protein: CASSKFSDGTYEQYF.

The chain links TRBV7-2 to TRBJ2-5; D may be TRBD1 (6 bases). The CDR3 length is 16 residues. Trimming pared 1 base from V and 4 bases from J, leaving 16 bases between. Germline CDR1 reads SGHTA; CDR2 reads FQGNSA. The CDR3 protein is CASSLGGQFWGETQYF. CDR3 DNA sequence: TGTGCCAGCAGCTTAGGTGGACAGTTTTGGGGAGAGACCCAGTACTTC.

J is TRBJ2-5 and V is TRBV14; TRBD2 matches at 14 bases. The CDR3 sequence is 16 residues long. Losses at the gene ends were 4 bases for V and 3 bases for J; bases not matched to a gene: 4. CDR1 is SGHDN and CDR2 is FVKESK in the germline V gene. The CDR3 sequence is CASSRTSGGLEETQYF. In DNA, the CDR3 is TGTGCCAGCAGCCGGACTAGCGGGGGGTTAGAAGAGACCCAGTACTTC.

The CDR3: CASSPGEYGYTF. The DNA of the CDR3 is TGTGCCAGCAGCCCCGGTGAATATGGCTACACCTTC. This chain connects TRBV11-2 to TRBJ1-2; D remains ambiguous. CDR1 and CDR2 (germline): SGHAT, FQNNGV. Trimming took 5 bases from V and 5 from J, leaving 9 bases between them. CDR3 length: 12 residues.